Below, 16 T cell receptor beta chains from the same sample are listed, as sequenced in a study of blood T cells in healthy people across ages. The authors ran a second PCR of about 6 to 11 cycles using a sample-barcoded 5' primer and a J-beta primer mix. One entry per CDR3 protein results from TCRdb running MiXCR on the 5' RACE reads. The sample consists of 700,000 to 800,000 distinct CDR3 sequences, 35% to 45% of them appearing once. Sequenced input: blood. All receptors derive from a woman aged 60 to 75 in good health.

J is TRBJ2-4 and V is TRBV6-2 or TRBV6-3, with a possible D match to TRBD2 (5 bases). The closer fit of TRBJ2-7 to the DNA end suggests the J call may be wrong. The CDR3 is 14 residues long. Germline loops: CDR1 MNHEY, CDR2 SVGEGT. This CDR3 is CASSDGGSSYEQYF. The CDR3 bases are TGTGCCAGCAGTGACGGTGGGAGCTCCTACGAGCAGTACTTC.

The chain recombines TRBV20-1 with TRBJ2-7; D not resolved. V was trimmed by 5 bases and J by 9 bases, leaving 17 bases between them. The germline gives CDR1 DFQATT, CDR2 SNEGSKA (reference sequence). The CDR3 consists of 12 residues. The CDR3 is CSARDPNLGQYF. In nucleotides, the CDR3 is TGCAGTGCTCGTGACCCAAACCTTGGGCAGTACTTC.

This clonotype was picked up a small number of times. DNA for the CDR3: TGCAGTGCCCCCGTTCGTACGAACACCGGGGAGCTGTTTTTT. This codes for CSAPVRTNTGELFF. The V and J genes are TRBV20-1 and TRBJ2-2; no clear D gene. Trimming stripped 6 bases from V and 0 bases from J, with 11 bases between. The length of the CDR3 is 14 residues. CDR1 and CDR2 from the germline V gene are DFQATT and SNEGSKA (reference sequence).

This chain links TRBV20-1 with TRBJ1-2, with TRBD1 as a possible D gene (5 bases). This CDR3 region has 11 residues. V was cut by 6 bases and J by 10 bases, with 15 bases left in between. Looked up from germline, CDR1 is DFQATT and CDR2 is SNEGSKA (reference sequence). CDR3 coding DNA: TGCAGTGCAAATCAGGGATCTTTCTACACCTTC. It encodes CSANQGSFYTF.

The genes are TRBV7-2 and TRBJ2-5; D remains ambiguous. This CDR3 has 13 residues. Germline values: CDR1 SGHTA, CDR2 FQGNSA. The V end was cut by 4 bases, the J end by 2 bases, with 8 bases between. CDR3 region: CASSSPTQETQYF. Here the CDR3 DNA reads TGTGCCAGCAGCTCCCCGACACAAGAGACCCAGTACTTC.

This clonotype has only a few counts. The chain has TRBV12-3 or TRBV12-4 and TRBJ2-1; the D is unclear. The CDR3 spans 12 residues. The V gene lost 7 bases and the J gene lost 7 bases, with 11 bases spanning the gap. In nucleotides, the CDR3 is TGTGCCAGCACCACCGAGAGGAATGAGCAGTTCTTC. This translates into CASTTERNEQFF.

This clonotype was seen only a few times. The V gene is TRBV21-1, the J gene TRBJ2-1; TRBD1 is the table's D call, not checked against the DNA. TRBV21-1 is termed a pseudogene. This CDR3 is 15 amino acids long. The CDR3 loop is CASSKHRGGYNEQFF. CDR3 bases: TGTGCCAGCAGCAAACACAGGGGAGGCTACAATGAGCAGTTCTTC.

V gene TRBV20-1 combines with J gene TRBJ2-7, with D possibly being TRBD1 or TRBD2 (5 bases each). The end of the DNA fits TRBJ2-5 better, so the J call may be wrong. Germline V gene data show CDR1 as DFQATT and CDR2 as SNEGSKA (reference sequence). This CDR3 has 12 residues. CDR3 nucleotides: TGCAGTGCGGACACGGGAACTAGGACCCAGTACTTC. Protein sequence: CSADTGTRTQYF.

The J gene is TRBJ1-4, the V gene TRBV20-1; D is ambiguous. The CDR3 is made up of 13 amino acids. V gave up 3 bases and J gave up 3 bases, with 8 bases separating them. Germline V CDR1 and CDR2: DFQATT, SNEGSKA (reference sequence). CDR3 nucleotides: TGCAGTGCTAGTGCCCAGGCTAATGAAAAACTGTTTTTT. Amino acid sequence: CSASAQANEKLFF.

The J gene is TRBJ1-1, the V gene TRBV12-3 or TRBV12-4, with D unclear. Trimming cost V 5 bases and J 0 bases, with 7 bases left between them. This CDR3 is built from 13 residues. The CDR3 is CASSKEVNTEAFF. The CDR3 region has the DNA TGTGCCAGCAGTAAAGAAGTGAACACTGAAGCTTTCTTT.

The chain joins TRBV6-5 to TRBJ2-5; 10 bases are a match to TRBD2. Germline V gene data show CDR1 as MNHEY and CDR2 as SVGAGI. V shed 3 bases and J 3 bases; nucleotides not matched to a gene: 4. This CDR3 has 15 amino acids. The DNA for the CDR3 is TGTGCCAGCAGTTATGTAGCGGGGGGCGAAGAGACCCAGTACTTC. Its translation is CASSYVAGGEETQYF.

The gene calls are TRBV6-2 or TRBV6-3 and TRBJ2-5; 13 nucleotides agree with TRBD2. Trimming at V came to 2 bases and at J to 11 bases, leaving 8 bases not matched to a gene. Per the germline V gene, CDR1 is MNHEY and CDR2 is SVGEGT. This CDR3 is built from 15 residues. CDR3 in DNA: TGTGCCAGCAGTTACATTGGACTAGCGGGAGATGAGCAGTACTTC. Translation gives CASSYIGLAGDEQYF.

The DNA for the CDR3 is TGTGCCAGCAGGCTCTACAGGGATCAGCCCCAGCATTTT. Its translation is CASRLYRDQPQHF. The rearrangement uses TRBV27 and TRBJ1-5, with D perhaps TRBD1 (6 bases). The germline CDR1 and CDR2 sequences are MNHEY and SMNVEV (reference sequence). This CDR3 contains 13 residues. The V gene lost 6 bases and the J gene lost 5 bases, with 11 bases spanning the gap.

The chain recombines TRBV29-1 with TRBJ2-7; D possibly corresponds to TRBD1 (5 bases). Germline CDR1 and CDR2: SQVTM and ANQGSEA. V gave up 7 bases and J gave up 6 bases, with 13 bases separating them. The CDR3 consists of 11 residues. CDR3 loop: CSAMGPREQYF. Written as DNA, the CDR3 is TGCAGCGCCATGGGGCCCCGCGAGCAGTACTTC.

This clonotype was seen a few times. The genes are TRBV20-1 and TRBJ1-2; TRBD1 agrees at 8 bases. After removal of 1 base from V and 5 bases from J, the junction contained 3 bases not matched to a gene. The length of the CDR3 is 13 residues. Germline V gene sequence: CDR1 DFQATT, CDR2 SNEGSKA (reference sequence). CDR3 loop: CSARVGQGYGYTF. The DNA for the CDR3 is TGCAGTGCTAGAGTCGGACAGGGTTATGGCTACACCTTC.

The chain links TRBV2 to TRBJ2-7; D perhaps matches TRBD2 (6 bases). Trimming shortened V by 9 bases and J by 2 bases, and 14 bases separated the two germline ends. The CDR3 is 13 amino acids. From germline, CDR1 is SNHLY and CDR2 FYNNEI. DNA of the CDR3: TGTGCCAGGCGGGACCCAGCAACCTACGAGCAGTACTTC. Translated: CARRDPATYEQYF. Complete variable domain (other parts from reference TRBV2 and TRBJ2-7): EPEVTQTPSHQVTQMGQEVILRCVPISNHLYFYWYRQILGQKVEFLVSFYNNEISEKSEIFDDQFSVERPDGSNFTLKIRSTKLEDSAMYFCARRDPATYEQYFGPGTRLTVT.